The T cell receptor (beta chain) under discussion was sequenced for a study of T cell responses to AZD1222 COVID-19 vaccine. Study results and caveats: Baseline seropositivity occurred in only six AZD1222 recipients. Receipt of two AZD1222 doses was followed by a rise in Spike-specific TCR breadth and depth.

On this clone itself: Its antigen is not identified.

Assay used: immunoSEQ multiplex PCR; TCRdb lists only in-frame clones, some missing. The table records roughly 140,000 clones, about 93% of them present only once. CDR1 MNHNS and CDR2 SASEGT come from the germline V gene. The CDR3 runs to 16 residues. The V gene lost 3 bases and the J gene lost 2 bases, with 13 bases spanning the gap. The clonotype comes from an adult in good health. The V gene is TRBV6-1, the J gene TRBJ1-4; D gene unclear. The starting material was peripheral blood, obtained on day 0 of AZD1222 vaccination. The CDR3 region is CASSDARTNTNEKLFF. CDR3 DNA: TGTGCCAGCAGTGACGCCAGGACCAATACTAATGAAAAACTGTTTTTT.